This TCR beta chain was captured in a study of blood T cell repertoires in COVID-19. About the study: Sites across the United States, Italy and Spain contributed samples from acute and convalescent COVID-19. In each case, the material was cDNA or gDNA derived from T cells, B-cell-depleted T cells, or PBMCs.

In the study's own analysis: Amplification of reference gene primers provided the estimated nucleated cell counts. Libraries were prepared by immunoSEQ multiplex PCR; TCRdb keeps only in-frame clonotypes and omits some of them. The V and J calls and clone size were taken over from that table, and D and trimming were inferred from the DNA. The sample carries some 250,000 clones, around 84% recorded once. Trimming cost V 1 base and J 5 bases, with 8 bases left between them. The germline V gene encodes CDR1 LGHNA and CDR2 YSLEER. The CDR3 has 13 amino acids. What was sequenced was peripheral blood. This chain connects TRBV4-3 to TRBJ1-1; D not resolved. The clonotype originates from a woman aged 70-85 years with active or convalescent COVID-19. CDR3 amino acids: CASSQARGTEAFF. In DNA, the CDR3 is TGCGCCAGCAGCCAAGCTCGGGGTACTGAAGCTTTCTTT.